This paragraph reports one TCR beta chain. Its target antigen remains unknown. One base away there is no much larger clone; base qualities are not given. CDR1 and CDR2, per the germline V gene, are MDHEN and SYDVKM. Trimming removed 4 bases from V and 9 bases from J, leaving 13 bases between the germline ends. From cysteine to phenylalanine, the CDR3 is 13 amino acids long. Just CDR3 DNA is preserved here, 39 bases in frame from base 1. The data were obtained in a study of shared T cell receptors in the human thymus (TCRdb year 2021). Regarding the research as a whole: The study examined how self-reactive, shared T-cell receptor alpha chains are generated in the human thymus.

The library was prepared using the immunoSEQ multiplex PCR assay. TCRdb re-hosts the immuneACCESS table, in-frame sequences only. Its copies lack some clones; in the studies checked, an unresolved V gene accounts for under half of them, and the cause for the rest is not known. This sample gives about 500,000 clones in total; around 82% of them show up just once. More than 0.01% of the sample is in the top ten clones. These records were also assigned to another study, of human thymus T cells. Per the second study: In Finland, the donors were immunologically healthy infants who were having open corrective cardiac surgery for congenital heart defects. Thymus tissue was collected as surgical resects that were removed during corrective cardiac surgery. V and J gene segment usage appeared biased in both thymic and peripheral blood repertoires. Highly overlapping thymic TCR repertoires among unrelated individuals were reported in the related research. The study described the TCR alpha and beta repertoires in about 8 infant thymus samples and a few matching peripheral blood samples. Donor ages ranging from roughly 7 to 250 days were recorded, and more than five male and a couple of female infants were included in the cohort. Thymocytes were released mechanically from tissue and stored at -70 °C as pellets of about 9-32 million cells. A QIAsymphony instrument was used to extract genomic DNA from frozen cell pellets. Using the immunoSEQ multiplex PCR assay, the TCRB and TCRAD loci were amplified from a standardized quantity of quality-controlled genomic DNA. Amplicons spanned the V(D)J region at a length sufficient to cover the CDR3 and identify V and J genes. Through the commercial immunoSEQ service, the amplicons were sequenced on an Illumina platform. Primer bias and sequencing errors were corrected as previously described, and TCRAD and TCRB were defined on the basis of the IMGT database. immunoSEQ Analyzer 3.0 and VDJTools were used for repertoire analysis, which covered basic statistics, V/J segment usage, diversity estimates, rarefaction and pairwise overlap. To estimate diversity, the Chao1, ChaoE, Efron-Thisted, Shannon and inverse Simpson indices were applied, and diversity was also estimated on datasets down-sampled to the smallest sample. For repertoire overlap, CDR3 nucleotide sequence, V gene and J gene had to match strictly, and clustering was done by Jaccard-based multidimensional scaling. On average, thymus samples yielded around 850,000 unique TCRB clonotypes, whereas blood samples yielded about 80,000.

Sequencing input: thymocytes. The chain links TRBV28 with TRBJ1-5; the D gene cannot be resolved reliably. The sequence came from a boy under two years old with a congenital heart defect. Donor details come from another sample of the same person, matched by shared clones. This receptor has the CDR3 CASSSHGGPPQHF. The bases are TGTGCCAGCAGTTCCCACGGCGGGCCGCCCCAGCATTTT.